The 30 T cell receptor beta chains in this list originate from one sample, sequenced in a study of T cells in Graves' hyperthyroidism and ophthalmopathy. RNA transcripts were the template for amplifying TCR beta CDR3 regions. First-round RT-PCR targeting the TCR CDR3 was performed with the HTBI primer set. TCRdb reprocessed the multiplex PCR reads with MiXCR, giving one entry per CDR3 protein. Among 450,000 to 650,000 distinct CDR3 sequences listed, about a sixth were seen once. Sequenced sample: blood. The receptors shown here come from a woman younger than 30 with Graves' ophthalmopathy.

The rearrangement links TRBV20-1 to TRBJ2-7; TRBD2 matches 7 bases. The trim removed 6 bases at V and 2 bases at J, leaving 7 bases unmatched. Germline V gene sequence: CDR1 DFQATT, CDR2 SNEGSKA (reference sequence). The CDR3 is 13 residues long. The CDR3: CSARTGGPYEQYF. In nucleotides, the CDR3 is TGCAGTGCACGGACGGGAGGCCCCTACGAGCAGTACTTC.

This clonotype was observed a single time. A clone one base away is much larger, so this may be a read error. The genes are TRBV27 and TRBJ2-5; possibly TRBD1 for D (6 bases). CDR3 size: 15 residues. From germline, CDR1 is MNHEY and CDR2 SMNVEV (reference sequence). The CDR3 sequence: CAGSSQGMGLETQYF. The CDR3 bases are TGTGCCGGCAGTTCCCAGGGGATGGGGTTGGAGACCCAGTACTTC.

This clonotype turned up a few times. The chain combines TRBV9 with TRBJ1-4, with 9 bases matching TRBD1. CDR1 is SGDLS, CDR2 YYNGEE, per germline. CDR3 length: 16 amino acids. With V trimmed by 3 bases and J by 8 bases, 11 bases remained unmatched. The CDR3 is CASSAALGTGNEKLFF. CDR3 bases: TGTGCCAGCAGCGCCGCTTTAGGGACAGGGAACGAAAAACTGTTTTTT.

This clonotype has more than one count but fewer than ten. This chain uses TRBV20-1 with TRBJ1-5, with 7 bases matching TRBD1. This CDR3 has 15 amino acids. Germline V CDR1 and CDR2: DFQATT, SNEGSKA (reference sequence). Unmatched junction bases numbered 9, after V lost 2 bases and J lost 5 bases. The CDR3 bases are TGCAGTGCTAGATTGGAGGGGGCTTGGGATCAGCCCCAGCATTTT. It yields the protein CSARLEGAWDQPQHF.

This clonotype was found many times. The chain carries TRBV3-1 and TRBJ2-1; D is possibly TRBD2 (6 bases). The CDR3 has 18 residues. Germline-derived CDR1 and CDR2 are LGHDT and YNNKEL (reference sequence). V was pared by 0 bases and J by 0 bases, with 15 bases between. The CDR3, as DNA: TGTGCCAGCAGCCAAGAAGTGTTGGCGGGGAGCTCCTACAATGAGCAGTTCTTC. Translated: CASSQEVLAGSSYNEQFF.

The chain recombines TRBV5-4 with TRBJ1-2; TRBD1 is a possible D gene (5 bases). The germline V and J ends were trimmed by 4 bases and 6 bases, with 19 bases remaining between them. Looked up from germline, CDR1 is SGHNT and CDR2 is YYREEE (reference sequence). The CDR3 runs to 15 residues. CDR3 coding DNA: TGTGCCAGCAGCCATGACCTAGCGACAGCAGATGGCTACACCTTC. Its protein product is CASSHDLATADGYTF.

This clonotype was observed at least ten times. This chain links TRBV28 with TRBJ2-7; possibly TRBD1 for D (5 bases). This CDR3 has 15 amino acids. The germline gives CDR1 MDHEN, CDR2 SYDVKM. Trimming took off 2 bases at V and 3 bases at J, with 14 bases between the two ends. The CDR3 protein is CASSLPNSGYYEQYF. The CDR3 bases are TGTGCCAGCAGTTTACCCAATTCAGGGTACTACGAGCAGTACTTC.

This clonotype was picked up a small number of times. V and J are TRBV20-1 and TRBJ2-7; tentative D call: TRBD2 (6 bases). This CDR3 has 11 residues. Germline V lookup: CDR1 DFQATT, CDR2 SNEGSKA (reference sequence). Trimming removed 5 bases at V and 9 bases at J, with 14 bases between. The CDR3 here is CSAEVQEGQYF. CDR3 sequence (DNA): TGCAGTGCTGAGGTCCAGGAGGGGCAGTACTTC.

This rearrangement joins TRBV29-1 to TRBJ2-5, with no clear D. The CDR3 is made up of 10 amino acids. Germline lookup yields CDR1 SQVTM and CDR2 ANQGSEA. Trimming shortened V by 4 bases and J by 2 bases, and 2 bases separated the two germline ends. CDR3 residues: CSVVQETQYF. DNA of the CDR3: TGCAGCGTTGTGCAAGAGACCCAGTACTTC.

The chain is built from TRBV20-1 and TRBJ1-5; no reliable D call. Germline loops: CDR1 DFQATT, CDR2 SNEGSKA (reference sequence). V lost 2 bases and J 3 bases, leaving 8 bases between the germline ends. The CDR3 spans 13 residues. The CDR3 here is CSARQDPNQPQHF. In DNA, the CDR3 is TGCAGTGCTAGACAAGACCCCAATCAGCCCCAGCATTTT.

This clonotype appeared many times. CDR3 protein: CASSLTDAYEQYF. The CDR3 nucleotides are TGTGCCAGCAGTTTGACGGATGCCTACGAGCAGTACTTC. This chain links TRBV27 with TRBJ2-7, with no clear D. Germline loops: CDR1 MNHEY, CDR2 SMNVEV (reference sequence). The CDR3 runs 13 residues. Trimming shortened V by 3 bases and J by 2 bases, and 8 bases separated the two germline ends.

V is TRBV15 and J is TRBJ1-1; 8 bases agree with TRBD1. Germline lookup yields CDR1 LNHNV and CDR2 YYDKDF (reference sequence). The CDR3 runs 15 residues. V was pared by 0 bases and J by 5 bases, with 5 bases of the junction left unmatched. The chain's CDR3 is CATSREDRVRTEAFF. The CDR3 DNA sequence: TGTGCCACCAGCAGAGAGGACAGGGTGAGGACTGAAGCTTTCTTT.

The rearrangement links TRBV10-3 to TRBJ2-7; D not certain. The CDR3 has 12 amino acids. Trimming took off 2 bases at V and 1 base at J, with 3 bases between the two ends. Germline assignment: CDR1 ENHRY and CDR2 SYGVKD. In nucleotides, the CDR3 is TGTGCCATCAGTGAGGGGTCCTACGAGCAGTACTTC. Its translation: CAISEGSYEQYF.

The sample holds many counts of this clonotype. The chain joins TRBV20-1 to TRBJ2-7, with D perhaps matching TRBD1 or TRBD2 (5 bases each). Germline V gene sequence: CDR1 DFQATT, CDR2 SNEGSKA (reference sequence). The length of the CDR3 is 13 residues. V was trimmed by 5 bases and J by 4 bases, leaving 15 bases between them. The CDR3 loop is CSAGDVPSYEQYF. The CDR3 bases are TGCAGTGCTGGGGACGTTCCATCATACGAGCAGTACTTC.

This clonotype is a singleton in its sample. This may arise from a read error, as a much more abundant clone is one base away. V gene TRBV12-3 or TRBV12-4 combines with J gene TRBJ1-3; D remains ambiguous. V lost 5 bases, J lost 3 bases, and 14 bases lay in between. This CDR3 comprises 15 residues. In DNA form, the CDR3 reads TGTGCCAGCAGTACTAGCGGGGTTCGTGGAAACACCATATATTTT. Protein product: CASSTSGVRGNTIYF.

This clonotype was seen many times. The V gene is TRBV7-9, the J gene TRBJ2-7; D not resolved. The CDR3 is made up of 14 amino acids. Germline values: CDR1 SEHNR, CDR2 FQNEAQ (reference sequence). V was clipped by 0 bases and J by 2 bases, with 8 bases between them. CDR3 in amino acids: CASSLAAQTYEQYF. The CDR3 DNA sequence: TGTGCCAGCAGCTTAGCTGCTCAGACCTACGAGCAGTACTTC.

About this clonotype: This may be a read error, as it is one base from a much larger clone. The chain has TRBV20-1 and TRBJ2-3, with a weak D call TRBD2 (6 bases). The germline V gene has CDR1 DFQATT and CDR2 SNEGSKA (reference sequence). The CDR3 sequence is 15 residues long. Trimming took off 2 bases at V and 6 bases at J, with 18 bases between the two ends. The CDR3 sequence: CSARPTGLTVDTQYF. The CDR3 region has the DNA TGCAGTGCTAGACCCACTGGACTAACCGTGGATACGCAGTATTTT.

The chain uses TRBV5-4 and TRBJ2-5, with D hard to call. The length of the CDR3 is 17 residues. Trimming left V 2 bases short and J 2 bases short, with 19 bases between. Germline loops: CDR1 SGHNT, CDR2 YYREEE (reference sequence). CDR3 protein: CASSFQLSVFTQETQYF. DNA for the CDR3: TGTGCCAGCAGCTTCCAACTCTCCGTCTTTACTCAAGAGACCCAGTACTTC. Filled out from reference TRBV5-4 and TRBJ2-5, the complete variable domain reads ETGVTQSPTHLIKTRGQQVTLRCSSQSGHNTVSWYQQALGQGPQFIFQYYREEENGRGNFPPRFSGLQFPNYSSELNVNALELDDSALYLCASSFQLSVFTQETQYFGPGTRLLVL.

The table lists this clonotype with a few counts. The V gene is TRBV20-1, the J gene TRBJ2-1; 9 bases line up with TRBD2. With 0 bases clipped from V and 7 bases from J, the junction kept 16 bases outside the gene matches. The CDR3 is 18 amino acids. The germline CDR1 and CDR2 sequences are DFQATT and SNEGSKA (reference sequence). The CDR3 DNA reads TGCAGTGCTAGAGATCCTCAGGAGGTAGCGGGAGTCAAAAATGAGCAGTTCTTC. Amino acids: CSARDPQEVAGVKNEQFF.

J is TRBJ2-1 and V is TRBV27; 10 bases fit TRBD1. The CDR3 extends over 15 amino acids. V gave up 6 bases and J gave up 4 bases; unmatched junction bases: 6. CDR1 is MNHEY and CDR2 is SMNVEV in the germline V gene (reference sequence). The CDR3 region has the DNA TGTGCCAGCAGCCCGACAGGGGGCATTTACAATGAGCAGTTCTTC. This sequence encodes CASSPTGGIYNEQFF.

Of note for this clonotype: A much larger clone is a single base away; this may be a read error. The J gene is TRBJ2-1, the V gene TRBV5-1, with TRBD2 identical over 7 bases. The CDR3 sequence is 14 residues long. Per the germline V gene, CDR1 is SGHRS and CDR2 is YFSETQ. Trimming at V came to 3 bases and at J to 10 bases, leaving 10 bases not matched to a gene. The CDR3 coding sequence is TGCGCCAGCAGCTGGGGGGGGGTCTCCGGAGAGCAGTTCTTC. Protein sequence: CASSWGGVSGEQFF.

This clonotype came up many times. This chain connects TRBV12-3 or TRBV12-4 to TRBJ1-4; 11 bases are shared with TRBD1. V shed 2 bases and J 7 bases; nucleotides not matched to a gene: 6. This CDR3 has 16 residues. The CDR3 DNA reads as TGTGCCAGCAGTTTACTTATGGGACAGGGGGTTGAAAAACTGTTTTTT. This sequence encodes CASSLLMGQGVEKLFF.

This clonotype has a count of ten or more. V usage is TRBV6-2 or TRBV6-3 and J usage is TRBJ1-2, with unresolved D. V was trimmed by 5 bases and J by 8 bases, leaving 12 bases between them. The CDR3 extends over 12 amino acids. In germline, CDR1 is MNHEY, CDR2 SVGEGT. The CDR3 loop is CASSRTEMGYTF. CDR3 DNA sequence: TGTGCCAGCAGTAGGACTGAAATGGGCTACACCTTC.

This clonotype was observed many times. The gene calls are TRBV11-3 and TRBJ2-5; TRBD2 matches at 15 bases. The J segment lost 3 bases and the V segment lost 5 bases, leaving 7 bases of the junction unmatched. Germline-derived CDR1 and CDR2 are SGHNT and YENEEA. The CDR3 is 17 amino acids. The CDR3 sequence is CASSPGLAGGPEETQYF. In nucleotides, the CDR3 is TGTGCCAGCAGCCCCGGACTAGCGGGGGGGCCCGAAGAGACCCAGTACTTC.

This clonotype has more than one count but fewer than ten. V gene TRBV7-9 combines with J gene TRBJ2-3, with 7 nucleotides matching TRBD1. Looked up from germline, CDR1 is SEHNR and CDR2 is FQNEAQ (reference sequence). V trimming: 5 bases; J trimming: 2 bases; junction bases outside the gene matches: 7. This CDR3 has 15 amino acids. The CDR3 region is CASSHLQGSTDTQYF. The CDR3 region has the DNA TGTGCCAGCAGCCATTTACAGGGGTCCACAGATACGCAGTATTTT.

The CDR3 bases are TGCAGTGCTAGAGATAATCGGGCTAGCGGATACGAGCAGTACTTC. This translates into CSARDNRASGYEQYF. This chain uses TRBV20-1 with TRBJ2-7; 7 bases are shared with TRBD2. Germline V gives CDR1 DFQATT, CDR2 SNEGSKA (reference sequence). Losses at the gene ends were 0 bases for V and 4 bases for J; bases not matched to a gene: 9. CDR3 length: 15 amino acids.

The sample holds many counts of this clonotype. The V gene is TRBV7-3, the J gene TRBJ1-1; D gene unclear. The germline V and J ends were trimmed by 1 base and 6 bases, with 15 bases remaining between them. The CDR3 totals 15 residues. The germline CDR1 and CDR2 sequences are SGHTA and FQGTGA. The DNA for the CDR3 is TGTGCCAGCAGCTTAAGTAGGGTATCGGACGCTGAAGCTTTCTTT. Its protein product is CASSLSRVSDAEAFF.

This clonotype came up many times. The chain recombines TRBV7-3 with TRBJ2-3; D perhaps matches TRBD2 (6 bases). Germline V CDR1 and CDR2: SGHTA, FQGTGA. V lost 5 bases to trimming and J lost 4 bases, with 13 bases between them. The CDR3 has 14 amino acids. The CDR3 DNA reads as TGTGCCAGCAGCCTACGGGAGTACCCAGATACGCAGTATTTT. Translation: CASSLREYPDTQYF.

The chain uses TRBV30 and TRBJ2-6; D not certain. Per germline, CDR1 GTSNPN and CDR2 SVGIG (reference sequence). The CDR3 extends over 17 amino acids. Trimming removed 5 bases from V and 2 bases from J, with 19 bases in between. The CDR3 DNA reads TGTGCCTGGGCCCCTCTTTCGATACAACCTGGGGCCAACGTCCTGACTTTC. Amino acids: CAWAPLSIQPGANVLTF.

The chain combines TRBV14 with TRBJ2-7, with 8 bases that match TRBD1. V dropped 1 base and J dropped 9; count of bases not matched to a gene: 8. Per germline, CDR1 SGHDN and CDR2 FVKESK. The CDR3 totals 14 residues. CDR3: CASSQAGTGSRQYF. The CDR3 DNA is TGTGCCAGCAGCCAAGCCGGGACAGGCTCGAGGCAGTACTTC.